The present T cell receptor (beta chain) was sequenced within a study of neoadjuvant anti-PD-1 for oral cavity cancer. Study-wide context: Patients without progression received a fourth nivolumab dose around day 43, then surgical resection on days 50-56. Findings of the study overall: Only a few patients per response group were TCR-analyzed; validation needed.

Sequencing was performed with immunoSEQ multiplex PCR; in TCRdb, only in-frame clones are kept and a portion is missing. This sample has around 35,000 clones; about 36% occur once, and the top ten carry 16%. The time point denotes: after neoadjuvant nivolumab, at surgical resection. Details on this clone: Its antigen remains unknown.

Trimming removed 4 bases at V and 7 bases at J, with 11 bases between. Per germline, CDR1 MGHRA and CDR2 YSYEKL. The CDR3 is 13 residues long. Sequencing used tumor tissue, obtained after nivolumab (anti-PD-1) treatment. The TCR originated in a person between 40 and 79 years old with oral cavity squamous cell carcinoma. This chain links TRBV4-1 with TRBJ1-5, with TRBD1 as a possible D gene (5 bases). CDR3 coding DNA: TGCGCCAGCAGCCCCGACTGGGACCAGCCCCAGCATTTT. This codes for CASSPDWDQPQHF.